This section outlines one T cell receptor beta chain sequence together with its context. Antigen specificity is unknown. The data were obtained in a study of shared clonotypes between healthy human individuals. In the study overall: For every donor, three CD4 naive, three CD4 memory, two CD8 naive and one CD8 memory plates were used.

The V gene's germline CDR1 is MNHEY and CDR2 SVGAGI. V was clipped by 2 bases and J by 3 bases, with 7 bases between them. This CDR3 is built from 13 residues. Only Caucasian adults living in Nashville, Tennessee served as donors. Overall study findings and caveats: Relative to their counterparts shared across all four donors, non-shared clonotypes exhibited diminished generation probabilities.

The material for each subset, its genomic DNA, was split evenly across several immunoSEQ plates. TCRdb's copy holds only in-frame clones and misses some; the assay was immunoSEQ multiplex PCR. This table holds fewer than 2.5 million clones, approximately 93% found once. The sample was naive CD4+ T cells from PBMCs. The subset denotes: CD45RA+ positively selected. This TCR was sampled from a man younger than 35 in good health. Some clones in this sample may be carry-over from other donors' samples. V and J are TRBV6-5 and TRBJ1-1, with D unresolved. CDR3 loop: CASSYIKDTEAFF. CDR3 nucleotides: TGTGCCAGCAGTTACATTAAAGACACTGAAGCTTTCTTT.